This T cell receptor beta chain was captured in a study of blood T cell repertoires in COVID-19. This clone was recorded only once. TCRdb's table, derived via immunoSEQ multiplex PCR, lists solely in-frame clones and lacks some. The profile shows about 100,000 clones, roughly 76% of them singletons. Between the trimmed V and J ends, which lost 6 bases and 4 bases, there was a span of 10 bases. From germline, CDR1 is MNHEY and CDR2 SMNVEV (reference sequence). The length of the CDR3 is 13 residues. The sample was peripheral blood. The J gene is TRBJ1-5, the V gene TRBV27; TRBD1 might be the D (5 bases). This sequence was found in an elderly man with COVID-19, enrolled during active disease. CDR3: CASRQDPNQPQHF. As DNA, the CDR3 is TGTGCCAGCAGACAGGACCCAAATCAGCCCCAGCATTTT.